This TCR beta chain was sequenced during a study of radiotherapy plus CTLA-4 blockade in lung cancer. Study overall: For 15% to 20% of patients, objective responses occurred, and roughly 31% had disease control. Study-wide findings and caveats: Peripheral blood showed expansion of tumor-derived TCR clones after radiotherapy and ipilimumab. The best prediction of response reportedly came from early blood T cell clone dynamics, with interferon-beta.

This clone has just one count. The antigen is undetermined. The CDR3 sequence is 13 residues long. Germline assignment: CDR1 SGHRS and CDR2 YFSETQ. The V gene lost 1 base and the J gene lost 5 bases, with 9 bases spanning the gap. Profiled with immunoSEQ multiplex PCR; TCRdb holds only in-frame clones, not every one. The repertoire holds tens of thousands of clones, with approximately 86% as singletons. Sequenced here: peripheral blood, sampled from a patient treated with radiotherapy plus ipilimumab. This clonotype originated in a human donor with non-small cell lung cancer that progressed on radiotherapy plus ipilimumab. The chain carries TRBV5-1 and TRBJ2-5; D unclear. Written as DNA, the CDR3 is TGCGCCAGCAGCTTGTTCCAAGGGGAGACCCAGTACTTC. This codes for CASSLFQGETQYF.